This T cell receptor (beta chain) came from a study of shared clonotypes between healthy human individuals. Across the study: Donors, aged 18 to 49, were a couple of women and a few men.

Every subset's genomic DNA went evenly onto several immunoSEQ plates. The data were produced by immunoSEQ multiplex PCR, yet TCRdb's version contains in-frame clones alone and is incomplete. The sample shows more than 1.2 million clones, approximately 98.5% of them seen only once. This TCR came from a man younger than 40 in good health. The sequencing sample was made of naive CD4+ T cells sorted from blood. Described subset: CD45RA+ positively selected.

The CDR3 here is CASSLRPHGTSTDTQYF. CDR3 DNA sequence: TGTGCCAGCAGCTTGAGGCCCCACGGGACTAGCACAGATACGCAGTATTTT. This chain uses TRBV5-6 with TRBJ2-3; D is possibly TRBD2 (6 bases). Germline V gene sequence: CDR1 SGHDT, CDR2 YYEEEE. Trimming removed 1 base at V and 0 bases at J, with 15 bases between. The CDR3 is made up of 17 amino acids.